One sample yielded the 10 T cell receptor beta chains listed below, sequenced in a study of blood T cell repertoires in COVID-19. The method was immunoSEQ multiplex PCR; TCRdb's version includes in-frame clones alone and lacks a portion of them. The table includes 250,000 to 300,000 clones, more than 65% detected once. The sequenced material came from PBMCs or T cells enriched from blood (not recorded which). The source is a man aged 50-60 years who had recovered from COVID-19.

This clone was counted a few times. Here the CDR3 reads CASSLEARAGNTIYF. The CDR3 nucleotides read TGTGCCAGCAGCTTAGAGGCCAGGGCTGGAAACACCATATATTTT. The genes are TRBV7-8 and TRBJ1-3, with a possible D match to TRBD1 (5 bases). V was cut by 1 base and J by 2 bases, with 9 bases left in between. Germline-derived CDR1 and CDR2 are SGHVS and FQNEAQ. The CDR3 contains 15 residues. Full variable domain (missing parts from reference TRBV7-8 and TRBJ1-3): GAGVSQSPRYKVAKRGQDVALRCDPISGHVSLFWYQQALGQGPEFLTYFQNEAQLDKSGLPSDRFFAERPEGSVSTLKIQRTQQEDSAVYLCASSLEARAGNTIYFGEGSWLTVV.

CDR3 nucleotide sequence: TGTGCCAGCTCACCGTCAACAGGGGGACGGGACACCTTC. Amino acid sequence: CASSPSTGGRDTF. V is TRBV18 and J is TRBJ1-2; 8 bases fit TRBD1. Trimming removed 3 bases from V and 12 bases from J; junction bases left unmatched: 9. CDR1 and CDR2 (germline): KGHSH, LQKENI. This CDR3 is 13 amino acids long. Variable domain in full (rest from reference TRBV18 and TRBJ1-2): NAGVMQNPRHLVRRRGQEARLRCSPMKGHSHVYWYRQLPEEGLKFMVYLQKENIIDESGMPKERFSAEFPKEGPSILRIQQVVRGDSAAYFCASSPSTGGRDTFGSGTRLTVV.

The chain is built from TRBV10-3 and TRBJ1-3, with 8 bases matching TRBD1. CDR1 is ENHRY and CDR2 is SYGVKD in the germline V gene. The CDR3 totals 13 residues. With 11 bases clipped from V and 4 bases from J, the junction kept 7 bases outside the gene matches. CDR3 sequence reads: CAVKTGAGNTIYF. CDR3 DNA: TGTGCCGTTAAGACAGGGGCAGGAAACACCATATATTTT.

This sequence joins TRBV20-1 and TRBJ2-7; D remains unclear. Trimming left V 2 bases short and J 9 bases short, with 8 bases between. Germline V gene lookup returns CDR1 DFQATT and CDR2 SNEGSKA (reference sequence). This CDR3 spans 10 amino acids. CDR3 sequence (DNA): TGCAGTGCTAGACGTTTGCGGCAGTACTTC. It encodes CSARRLRQYF.

This clone occurred once. The chain uses TRBV5-1 and TRBJ2-5; TRBD2 aligns across 14 bases. The germline V gene encodes CDR1 SGHRS and CDR2 YFSETQ. V lost 0 bases and J lost 1; bases outside the gene matches: 5. This CDR3 is 18 amino acids long. Written as DNA, the CDR3 is TGCGCCAGCAGCTTGGGACTAGCGGGAGGGAGCATCCAAGAGACCCAGTACTTC. It translates to CASSLGLAGGSIQETQYF.

The J gene is TRBJ1-4, the V gene TRBV7-8; D ambiguous. Per germline, CDR1 SGHVS and CDR2 FQNEAQ. This CDR3 spans 15 amino acids. The germline V and J ends were trimmed by 4 bases and 1 base, with 10 bases remaining between them. In DNA form, the CDR3 reads TGTGCCAGCAGCTCCCAAAGGAGAACTAATGAAAAACTGTTTTTT. Residues: CASSSQRRTNEKLFF. The entire variable domain, with the rest obtained from reference TRBV7-8 and TRBJ1-4, is as follows: GAGVSQSPRYKVAKRGQDVALRCDPISGHVSLFWYQQALGQGPEFLTYFQNEAQLDKSGLPSDRFFAERPEGSVSTLKIQRTQQEDSAVYLCASSSQRRTNEKLFFGSGTQLSVL.

This chain links TRBV19 with TRBJ2-1; 11 bases map to TRBD2. CDR3 length equals 17 residues. Germline V gene data show CDR1 as LNHDA and CDR2 as SQIVND (reference sequence). J was trimmed by 1 base and V by 6 bases; bases with no gene match: 8. The chain's CDR3 is CASRVTSGAPSYNEQFF. DNA for the CDR3: TGTGCCAGTAGGGTGACTAGCGGGGCACCTTCCTACAATGAGCAGTTCTTC. Full variable domain (remainder filled in from reference TRBV19 and TRBJ2-1): DGGITQSPKYLFRKEGQNVTLSCEQNLNHDAMYWYRQDPGQGLRLIYYSQIVNDFQKGDIAEGYSVSREKKESFPLTVTSAQKNPTAFYLCASRVTSGAPSYNEQFFGPGTRLTVL.

The chain recombines TRBV5-1 with TRBJ2-2, with 9 bases that match TRBD1. The CDR3 sequence is 16 residues long. V shed 4 bases and J 6 bases; nucleotides not matched to a gene: 10. The V gene's germline CDR1 is SGHRS and CDR2 YFSETQ. CDR3 sequence: CASSIDRGNVPGELFF. CDR3 nucleotides: TGCGCCAGCAGCATTGACAGGGGGAACGTTCCCGGGGAGCTGTTTTTT. The full variable domain, in which reference TRBV5-1 and TRBJ2-2 provide the parts outside the CDR3, is KAGVTQTPRYLIKTRGQQVTLSCSPISGHRSVSWYQQTPGQGLQFLFEYFSETQRNKGNFPGRFSGRQFSNSRSEMNVSTLELGDSALYLCASSIDRGNVPGELFFGEGSRLTVL.

This chain links TRBV18 with TRBJ1-3, with a tentative D call TRBD1 (5 bases). The CDR3 sequence is 15 residues long. The V gene's germline CDR1 is KGHSH and CDR2 LQKENI. V lost 2 bases and J lost 10, with 18 bases in between. The CDR3 loop is CASSPFVDSGGTIYF. CDR3 coding DNA: TGTGCCAGCTCACCATTTGTCGACAGCGGGGGAACCATATATTTT.

The chain is built from TRBV5-1 and TRBJ2-5, with D unresolved. This CDR3 spans 12 amino acids. Trimming shortened V by 5 bases and J by 3 bases, and 8 bases separated the two germline ends. The germline V gene encodes CDR1 SGHRS and CDR2 YFSETQ. CDR3 DNA: TGCGCCAGCAGTAGAGGAGAAGAGACCCAGTACTTC. Its translation is CASSRGEETQYF.